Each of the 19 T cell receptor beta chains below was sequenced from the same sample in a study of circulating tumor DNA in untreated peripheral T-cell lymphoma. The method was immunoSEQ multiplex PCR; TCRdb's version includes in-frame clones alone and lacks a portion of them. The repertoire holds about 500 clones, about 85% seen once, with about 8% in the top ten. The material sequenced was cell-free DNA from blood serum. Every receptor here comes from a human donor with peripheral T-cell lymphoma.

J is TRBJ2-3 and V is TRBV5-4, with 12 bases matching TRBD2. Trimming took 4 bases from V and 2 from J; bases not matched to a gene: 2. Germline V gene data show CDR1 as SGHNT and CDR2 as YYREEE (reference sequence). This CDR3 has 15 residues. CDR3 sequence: CASSLAGGITDTQYF. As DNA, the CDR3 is TGTGCCAGCAGCCTAGCGGGAGGGATCACAGATACGCAGTATTTT.

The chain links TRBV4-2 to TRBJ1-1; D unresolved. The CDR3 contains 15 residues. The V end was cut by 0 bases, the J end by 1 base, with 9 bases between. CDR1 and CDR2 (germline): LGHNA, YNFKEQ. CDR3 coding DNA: TGTGCCAGCAGCCAAGATGCTCAGTCGAACACTGAAGCTTTCTTT. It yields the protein CASSQDAQSNTEAFF.

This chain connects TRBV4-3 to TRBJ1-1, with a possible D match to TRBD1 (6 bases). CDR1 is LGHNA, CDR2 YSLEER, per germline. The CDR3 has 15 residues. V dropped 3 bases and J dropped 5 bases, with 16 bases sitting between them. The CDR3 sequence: CASSHSAAGETEAFF. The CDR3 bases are TGCGCCAGCAGCCATTCTGCGGCAGGGGAAACTGAAGCTTTCTTT.

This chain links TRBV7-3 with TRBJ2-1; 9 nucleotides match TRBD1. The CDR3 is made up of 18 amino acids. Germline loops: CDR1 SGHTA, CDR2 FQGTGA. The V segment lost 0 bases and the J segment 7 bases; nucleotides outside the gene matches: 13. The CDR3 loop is CASSLTISPGQGKNEQFF. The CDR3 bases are TGTGCCAGCAGCTTAACGATTAGTCCGGGACAGGGTAAGAATGAGCAGTTCTTC.

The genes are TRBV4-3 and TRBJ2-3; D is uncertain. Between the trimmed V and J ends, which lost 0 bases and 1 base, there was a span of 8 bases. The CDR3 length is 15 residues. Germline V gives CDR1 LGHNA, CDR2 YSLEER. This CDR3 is CASSQDMDRTDTQYF. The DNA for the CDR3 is TGCGCCAGCAGCCAAGATATGGACCGCACAGATACGCAGTATTTT.

CDR3 DNA: TGCGCCAGCAGTGACACAGGGCCCACTAATGAAAAACTGTTTTTT. This gives the protein CASSDTGPTNEKLFF. The V and J genes are TRBV5-1 and TRBJ1-4; tentative D call: TRBD1 (6 bases). The CDR3 runs to 15 residues. Trimming removed 5 bases at V and 2 bases at J, with 13 bases between. CDR1 is SGHRS and CDR2 is YFSETQ in the germline V gene.

This CDR3 reads CASSSWTGGTYEQYF. CDR3 sequence (DNA): TGCGCCAGCAGCTCCTGGACAGGGGGCACCTACGAGCAGTACTTC. The chain links TRBV5-1 to TRBJ2-7, with 11 nucleotides matching TRBD1. Germline V gives CDR1 SGHRS, CDR2 YFSETQ. Germline trimming cut 3 bases from V and 2 bases from J; bases unmatched to any gene: 4. The length of the CDR3 is 15 residues. Looking up the rest from reference TRBV5-1 and TRBJ2-7 gives the full variable domain: KAGVTQTPRYLIKTRGQQVTLSCSPISGHRSVSWYQQTPGQGLQFLFEYFSETQRNKGNFPGRFSGRQFSNSRSEMNVSTLELGDSALYLCASSSWTGGTYEQYFGPGTRLTVT.

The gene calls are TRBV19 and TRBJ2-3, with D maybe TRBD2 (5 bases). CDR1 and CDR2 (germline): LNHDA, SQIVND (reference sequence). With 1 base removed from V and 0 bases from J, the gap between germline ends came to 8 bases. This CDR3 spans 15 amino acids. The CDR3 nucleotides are TGTGCCAGTAGTATAGTCGGGGAAAGCACAGATACGCAGTATTTT. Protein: CASSIVGESTDTQYF.

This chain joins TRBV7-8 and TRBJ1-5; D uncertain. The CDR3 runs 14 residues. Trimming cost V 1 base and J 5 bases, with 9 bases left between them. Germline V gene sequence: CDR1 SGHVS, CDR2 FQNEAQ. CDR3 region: CASSLVDSDQPQHF. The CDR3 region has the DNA TGTGCCAGCAGCTTAGTAGATTCGGATCAGCCCCAGCATTTT.

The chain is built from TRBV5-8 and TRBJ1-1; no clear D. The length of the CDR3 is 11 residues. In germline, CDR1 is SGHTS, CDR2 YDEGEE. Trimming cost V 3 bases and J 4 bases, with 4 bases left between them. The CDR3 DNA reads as TGTGCCAGCAGCTCTGTCACTGAAGCTTTCTTT. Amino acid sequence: CASSSVTEAFF.

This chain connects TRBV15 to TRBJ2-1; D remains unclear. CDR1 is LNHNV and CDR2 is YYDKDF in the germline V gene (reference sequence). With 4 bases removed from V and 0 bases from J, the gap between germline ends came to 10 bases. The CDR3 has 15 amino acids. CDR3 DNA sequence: TGTGCCACCAGCACTGGACGGCTCTCCTACAATGAGCAGTTCTTC. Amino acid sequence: CATSTGRLSYNEQFF.

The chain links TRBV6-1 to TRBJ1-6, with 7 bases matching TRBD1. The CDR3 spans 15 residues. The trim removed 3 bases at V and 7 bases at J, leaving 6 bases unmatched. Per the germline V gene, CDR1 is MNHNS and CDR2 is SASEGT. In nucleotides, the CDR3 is TGTGCCAGCAGTGAGGGCAGGGGGGACAATTCACCCCTCCACTTT. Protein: CASSEGRGDNSPLHF.

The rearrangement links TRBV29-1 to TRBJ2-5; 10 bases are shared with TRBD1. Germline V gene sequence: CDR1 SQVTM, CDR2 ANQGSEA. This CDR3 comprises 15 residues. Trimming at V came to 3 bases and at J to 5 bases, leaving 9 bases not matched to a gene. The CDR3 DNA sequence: TGCAGCGTTGAGGACCCGGGACAGGGGTCCGAGACCCAGTACTTC. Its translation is CSVEDPGQGSETQYF.

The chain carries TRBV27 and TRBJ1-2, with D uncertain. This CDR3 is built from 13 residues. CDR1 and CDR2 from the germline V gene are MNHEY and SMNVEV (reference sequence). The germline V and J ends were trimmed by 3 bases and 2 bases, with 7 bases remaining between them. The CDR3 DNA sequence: TGTGCCAGCAGTTTGAGAAGAAACTATGGCTACACCTTC. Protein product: CASSLRRNYGYTF.

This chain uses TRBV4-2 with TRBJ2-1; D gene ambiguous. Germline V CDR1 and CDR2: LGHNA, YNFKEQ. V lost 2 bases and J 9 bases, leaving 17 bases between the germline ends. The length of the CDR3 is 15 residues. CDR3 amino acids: CASSQPALGNGEQFF. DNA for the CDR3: TGTGCCAGCAGCCAACCGGCTTTAGGGAATGGTGAGCAGTTCTTC.

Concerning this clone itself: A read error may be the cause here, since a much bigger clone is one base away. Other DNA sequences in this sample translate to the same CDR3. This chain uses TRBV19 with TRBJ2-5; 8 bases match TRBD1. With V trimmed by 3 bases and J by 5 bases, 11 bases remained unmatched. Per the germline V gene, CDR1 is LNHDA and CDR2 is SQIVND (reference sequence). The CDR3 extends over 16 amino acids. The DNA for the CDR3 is TGTGCCAGTAGTATTCGGGGACAGGTAGGGCGGGAGACCCAGTACTTC. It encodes CASSIRGQVGRETQYF.

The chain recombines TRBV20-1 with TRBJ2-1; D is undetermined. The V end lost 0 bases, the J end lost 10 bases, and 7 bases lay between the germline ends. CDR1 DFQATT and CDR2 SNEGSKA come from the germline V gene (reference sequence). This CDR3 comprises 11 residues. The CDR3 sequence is CSAREVGEQFF. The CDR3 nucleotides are TGCAGTGCTAGAGAAGTGGGAGAGCAGTTCTTC.

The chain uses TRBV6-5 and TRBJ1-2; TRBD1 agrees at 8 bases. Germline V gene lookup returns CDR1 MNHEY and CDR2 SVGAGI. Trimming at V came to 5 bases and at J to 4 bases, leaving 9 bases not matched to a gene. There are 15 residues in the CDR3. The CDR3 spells CASSIQTGAAYGYTF. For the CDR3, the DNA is TGTGCCAGCAGTATTCAGACAGGGGCGGCCTATGGCTACACCTTC.

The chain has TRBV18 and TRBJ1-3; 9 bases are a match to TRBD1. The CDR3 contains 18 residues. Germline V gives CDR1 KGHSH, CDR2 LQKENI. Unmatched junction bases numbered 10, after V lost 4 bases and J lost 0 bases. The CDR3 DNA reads TGTGCCAGCTCACAATCCCCGGGACAGGGAATCTCTGGAAACACCATATATTTT. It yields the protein CASSQSPGQGISGNTIYF. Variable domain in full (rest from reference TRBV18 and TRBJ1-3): NAGVMQNPRHLVRRRGQEARLRCSPMKGHSHVYWYRQLPEEGLKFMVYLQKENIIDESGMPKERFSAEFPKEGPSILRIQQVVRGDSAAYFCASSQSPGQGISGNTIYFGEGSWLTVV.